These 7 T cell receptor beta chains were sequenced from one sample in a study of chemoradiotherapy in HPV16-positive cancers. Produced via immunoSEQ multiplex PCR; TCRdb's table is partial and in-frame only. The table lists fewer than 9,500 clones, less than 75% of them singletons. The sample here was taken from a patient who underwent chemoradiotherapy. The receptors were sampled from a human donor with HPV-associated anogenital cancer.

This clone was detected only a few times. The rearrangement uses TRBV30 and TRBJ2-5, with 8 bases identical to TRBD2. Losses at the gene ends were 0 bases for V and 5 bases for J; bases not matched to a gene: 8. This CDR3 comprises 15 residues. Germline loops: CDR1 GTSNPN, CDR2 SVGIG (reference sequence). CDR3 nucleotide sequence: TGTGCCTGGAGTGTCTCGGGACTAGTAGGCGAGACCCAGTACTTC. It translates to CAWSVSGLVGETQYF.

This clone appeared a few times. CDR3 sequence reads: CASSVTVTGELFF. The DNA for the CDR3 is TGTGCCAGCAGTGTAACAGTAACCGGGGAGCTGTTTTTT. The gene calls are TRBV6-1 and TRBJ2-2; D not resolved. Germline CDR1 reads MNHNS; CDR2 reads SASEGT. This CDR3 is built from 13 residues. V was shortened by 4 bases and J by 5 bases, with 8 bases between the two germline ends.

The chain links TRBV7-9 to TRBJ1-2; TRBD1 might be the D (5 bases). The CDR3 has 16 amino acids. Germline V gives CDR1 SEHNR, CDR2 FQNEAQ (reference sequence). V was pared by 3 bases and J by 7 bases, with 21 bases between. CDR3 in amino acids: CASSLYEVRVVSGYTF. The DNA of the CDR3 is TGTGCCAGCAGCTTGTATGAGGTCAGGGTAGTGTCTGGCTACACCTTC.

A single count supports this clone. This chain connects TRBV11-2 to TRBJ2-1; D unresolved. V was cut by 6 bases and J by 0 bases, with 15 bases left in between. CDR1 is SGHAT and CDR2 is FQNNGV in the germline V gene. The CDR3 has 16 residues. The CDR3 DNA is TGTGCCAGCAGTTTGTTCCCGCCGAGCTCCTACAATGAGCAGTTCTTC. Its translation: CASSLFPPSSYNEQFF.

The chain carries TRBV2 and TRBJ2-1; TRBD2 matches 8 bases. The J segment lost 7 bases and the V segment lost 2 bases, leaving 4 bases of the junction unmatched. Germline CDR1 and CDR2: SNHLY and FYNNEI. This CDR3 comprises 14 residues. The CDR3 nucleotides are TGTGCCAGCAGTGAAACGGGACTAGGGAATGAGCAGTTCTTC. Encoded protein: CASSETGLGNEQFF. Full variable domain (outside the CDR3, taken from reference TRBV2 and TRBJ2-1): EPEVTQTPSHQVTQMGQEVILRCVPISNHLYFYWYRQILGQKVEFLVSFYNNEISEKSEIFDDQFSVERPDGSNFTLKIRSTKLEDSAMYFCASSETGLGNEQFFGPGTRLTVL.

This clone ranks as medium-sized (0.01 to 0.1%). The chain recombines TRBV2 with TRBJ1-3; perhaps TRBD1 as D (5 bases). V shed 1 base and J shed 4 bases, with 11 bases lying between them. The CDR3 runs to 15 residues. Germline V lookup: CDR1 SNHLY, CDR2 FYNNEI. Written as DNA, the CDR3 is TGTGCCAGCAGTGAAGAACCGGGGGTGGGAAACACCATATATTTT. Amino acids: CASSEEPGVGNTIYF.

The chain links TRBV9 to TRBJ1-4; D gene ambiguous. Between the trimmed V and J ends, which lost 3 bases and 4 bases, there was a span of 7 bases. Per the germline V gene, CDR1 is SGDLS and CDR2 is YYNGEE. CDR3 length: 13 amino acids. CDR3 amino acids: CASSEDLNEKLFF. CDR3 nucleotides: TGTGCCAGCAGCGAGGACCTTAATGAAAAACTGTTTTTT. The whole variable domain, remainder taken from reference TRBV9 and TRBJ1-4, is DSGVTQTPKHLITATGQRVTLRCSPRSGDLSVYWYQQSLDQGLQFLIQYYNGEERAKGNILERFSAQQFPDLHSELNLSSLELGDSALYFCASSEDLNEKLFFGSGTQLSVL.